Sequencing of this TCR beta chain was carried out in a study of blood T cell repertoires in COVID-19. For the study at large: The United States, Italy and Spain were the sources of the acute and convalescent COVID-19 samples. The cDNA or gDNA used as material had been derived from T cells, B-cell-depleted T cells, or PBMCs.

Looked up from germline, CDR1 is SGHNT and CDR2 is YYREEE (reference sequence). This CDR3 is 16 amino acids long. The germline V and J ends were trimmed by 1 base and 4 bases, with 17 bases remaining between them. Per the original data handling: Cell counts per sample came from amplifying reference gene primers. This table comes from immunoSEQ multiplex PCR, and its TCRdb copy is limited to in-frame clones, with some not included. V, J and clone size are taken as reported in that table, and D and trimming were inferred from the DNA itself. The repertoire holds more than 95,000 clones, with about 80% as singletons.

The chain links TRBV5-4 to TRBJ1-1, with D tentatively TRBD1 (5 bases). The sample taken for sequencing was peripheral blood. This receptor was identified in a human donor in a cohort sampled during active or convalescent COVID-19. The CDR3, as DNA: TGTGCCAGCAGCTTGCGGCAGGGATGGTCGGGCACTGAAGCTTTCTTT. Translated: CASSLRQGWSGTEAFF.